This TCR beta chain is from a study of cytomegalovirus exposure and HLA in healthy donors. Study context: Findings of an earlier analysis included over 95 million unique TCR beta sequences from roughly 180 million T cells.

Study-level points and caveats: TCR beta sequences reportedly predicted most subjects' HLA-A and HLA-B alleles accurately. In vitro work confirmed that a few CMV-associated chains recognize CMV antigens. Differences between HLA loci emerged in a later analysis of TCR association rates, with DRB1 most and HLA-C fewest.

The CDR3 extends over 12 amino acids. V was clipped by 3 bases and J by 8 bases, with 10 bases between them. Germline V gene data show CDR1 as SQVTM and CDR2 as ANQGSEA. The study ran its PCR with 60 Vbeta and 13 Jbeta primers. Sequenced by immunoSEQ multiplex PCR; TCRdb stores in-frame clones only, minus some. The table shows roughly 120,000 clones, with around 60% occurring only once. A word on this clone: Its antigen remains unknown.

This chain joins TRBV29-1 and TRBJ1-4, with D perhaps TRBD1 (6 bases). Sequences were obtained from PBMCs. This clonotype originated in a woman aged 40 to 55 in good health and CMV-seropositive. In nucleotides, the CDR3 is TGCAGCGTTGATGGGGGCGAAGAAAAACTGTTTTTT. It yields the protein CSVDGGEEKLFF.